The source of this TCR beta chain is a study of blood T cell repertoires in COVID-19. Within 2 weeks of study entry, exposed participants had contacted a PCR-confirmed or clinician-diagnosed COVID-19 case. Germline assignment: CDR1 GTSNPN and CDR2 SVGIG (reference sequence). The CDR3 runs to 19 residues. V was shortened by 2 bases and J by 0 bases, with 25 bases between the two germline ends. The data were produced by immunoSEQ multiplex PCR, yet TCRdb's version contains in-frame clones alone and is incomplete. Among roughly 400,000 clones listed, over 75% were seen once. The receptor was isolated from a woman between 18 and 30 years old who had been exposed to COVID-19. This sequence joins TRBV30 and TRBJ2-5; D may be TRBD2 (6 bases). The specimen sequenced was PBMCs or T cells enriched from blood (not recorded which). CDR3 sequence reads: CAWSRLRIRGELYQETQYF. DNA of the CDR3: TGTGCCTGGAGTCGTCTCCGGATCCGCGGGGAACTGTACCAAGAGACCCAGTACTTC.